A selection of T cell receptor beta chains follows, all from one sample in a study of response to subunit inactivated influenza vaccine. MiXCR was run by TCRdb on the RT-PCR reads, yielding one entry per CDR3 protein. The profile shows hundreds of thousands of distinct CDR3 sequences, around 15% of them singletons. The specimen was PBMCs from blood, collected roughly 2 weeks before vaccination. These receptors were obtained from a man in his forties or fifties who received an inactivated influenza vaccine. The CDR3 runs from the conserved cysteine through the conserved F or W. A D gene is named only where the DNA matches it firmly. The size entry is marked missing in some rows and otherwise reads once, few, many or a size class.

>14|TRBV18|TRBJ2-4|few|.
CASSIPGEGNIQYF
TGTGCCAGCTCAATTCCCGGGGAAGGGAACATTCAGTACTTC
>14|TRBV7-8|TRBJ2-7|.|.
CASSLEDGWGEQYF
TGTGCCAGCAGCTTAGAGGACGGGTGGGGGGAGCAGTACTTC
>15|TRBV12-3/TRBV12-4|TRBJ2-7|few|.
CASSPPLGATYEQYF
TGTGCCAGCAGTCCCCCCCTAGGGGCGACCTACGAGCAGTACTTC
>15|TRBV4-1|TRBJ2-7|.|.
CASSPGTPSTHEQYF
TGCGCCAGCAGCCCCGGGACCCCCAGTACCCACGAGCAGTACTTC
>15|TRBV14|TRBJ2-1|.|TRBD2
CASSQGVGRAHEQFF
TGTGCCAGCAGCCAAGGGGTCGGGAGGGCCCATGAGCAGTTCTTC
>14|TRBV5-6|TRBJ2-1|few|TRBD1
CASSRGQKGSEQFF
TGTGCCAGCAGCAGGGGACAGAAGGGGTCTGAGCAGTTCTTC
>13|TRBV27|TRBJ1-4|.|.
CASSNHPREKLFF
TGTGCCAGCAGTAACCACCCAAGGGAAAAACTGTTTTTT
>14|TRBV20-1|TRBJ2-1|.|.
CSAREAGLYNEQFF
TGCAGTGCTAGAGAGGCGGGACTCTACAATGAGCAGTTCTTC
>14|TRBV20-1|TRBJ2-5|.|.
CSARAGGSVETQYF
TGCAGTGCTAGAGCGGGGGGCAGCGTGGAGACCCAGTACTTC
>14|TRBV14|TRBJ2-3|few|.
CASSPRAFGDTQYF
TGTGCCAGCAGCCCTAGAGCCTTCGGAGATACGCAGTATTTT
>16|TRBV5-1|TRBJ2-5|.|TRBD2
CASRAGSGAQQETQYF
TGCGCCAGCAGGGCGGGTAGCGGGGCTCAACAAGAGACCCAGTACTTC
>13|TRBV29-1|TRBJ2-7|.|TRBD1
CSGTGTAYGEQYF
TGCAGCGGTACCGGGACAGCCTACGGGGAGCAGTACTTC
>16|TRBV20-1|TRBJ2-1|.|TRBD1
CSKRGVGGQGLGEQFF
TGCAGCAAACGGGGGGTAGGGGGACAGGGGCTGGGTGAGCAGTTCTTC
>13|TRBV7-2|TRBJ2-7|many|.
CASSLFTGNEQYF
TGTGCCAGCAGCTTATTCACAGGGAACGAGCAGTACTTC
>15|TRBV10-3|TRBJ2-3|.|TRBD2
CAIRKAGGPGDTQYF
TGTGCCATCAGAAAAGCGGGAGGGCCTGGTGATACGCAGTATTTT